Sequencing of this TCR beta chain was carried out in a study of early T cells in non-severe SARS-CoV-2 infection. Unique molecular identifiers were attached to individual cDNA molecules. MiXCR, applied by TCRdb to the 5' RACE reads, yields one record per CDR3 protein. The repertoire consists of tens of thousands of distinct CDR3 sequences, with more than 4% occurring once and the leading ten covering approximately 10%. Trimming took 8 bases from V and 11 from J; bases not matched to a gene: 4. This CDR3 region has 13 residues. CDR1 is SNHLY, CDR2 FYNNEI, per germline. The TCR sequence derives from an adult who was a healthcare worker with PCR-confirmed SARS-CoV-2 infection or an uninfected control (not recorded which). The sample consisted of whole blood. This chain joins TRBV2 and TRBJ2-3; TRBD2 aligns across 16 bases. The CDR3: CASRGLAGGEQYF. CDR3 coding DNA: TGTGCCAGCCGGGGACTAGCGGGAGGGGAGCAGTATTTT.